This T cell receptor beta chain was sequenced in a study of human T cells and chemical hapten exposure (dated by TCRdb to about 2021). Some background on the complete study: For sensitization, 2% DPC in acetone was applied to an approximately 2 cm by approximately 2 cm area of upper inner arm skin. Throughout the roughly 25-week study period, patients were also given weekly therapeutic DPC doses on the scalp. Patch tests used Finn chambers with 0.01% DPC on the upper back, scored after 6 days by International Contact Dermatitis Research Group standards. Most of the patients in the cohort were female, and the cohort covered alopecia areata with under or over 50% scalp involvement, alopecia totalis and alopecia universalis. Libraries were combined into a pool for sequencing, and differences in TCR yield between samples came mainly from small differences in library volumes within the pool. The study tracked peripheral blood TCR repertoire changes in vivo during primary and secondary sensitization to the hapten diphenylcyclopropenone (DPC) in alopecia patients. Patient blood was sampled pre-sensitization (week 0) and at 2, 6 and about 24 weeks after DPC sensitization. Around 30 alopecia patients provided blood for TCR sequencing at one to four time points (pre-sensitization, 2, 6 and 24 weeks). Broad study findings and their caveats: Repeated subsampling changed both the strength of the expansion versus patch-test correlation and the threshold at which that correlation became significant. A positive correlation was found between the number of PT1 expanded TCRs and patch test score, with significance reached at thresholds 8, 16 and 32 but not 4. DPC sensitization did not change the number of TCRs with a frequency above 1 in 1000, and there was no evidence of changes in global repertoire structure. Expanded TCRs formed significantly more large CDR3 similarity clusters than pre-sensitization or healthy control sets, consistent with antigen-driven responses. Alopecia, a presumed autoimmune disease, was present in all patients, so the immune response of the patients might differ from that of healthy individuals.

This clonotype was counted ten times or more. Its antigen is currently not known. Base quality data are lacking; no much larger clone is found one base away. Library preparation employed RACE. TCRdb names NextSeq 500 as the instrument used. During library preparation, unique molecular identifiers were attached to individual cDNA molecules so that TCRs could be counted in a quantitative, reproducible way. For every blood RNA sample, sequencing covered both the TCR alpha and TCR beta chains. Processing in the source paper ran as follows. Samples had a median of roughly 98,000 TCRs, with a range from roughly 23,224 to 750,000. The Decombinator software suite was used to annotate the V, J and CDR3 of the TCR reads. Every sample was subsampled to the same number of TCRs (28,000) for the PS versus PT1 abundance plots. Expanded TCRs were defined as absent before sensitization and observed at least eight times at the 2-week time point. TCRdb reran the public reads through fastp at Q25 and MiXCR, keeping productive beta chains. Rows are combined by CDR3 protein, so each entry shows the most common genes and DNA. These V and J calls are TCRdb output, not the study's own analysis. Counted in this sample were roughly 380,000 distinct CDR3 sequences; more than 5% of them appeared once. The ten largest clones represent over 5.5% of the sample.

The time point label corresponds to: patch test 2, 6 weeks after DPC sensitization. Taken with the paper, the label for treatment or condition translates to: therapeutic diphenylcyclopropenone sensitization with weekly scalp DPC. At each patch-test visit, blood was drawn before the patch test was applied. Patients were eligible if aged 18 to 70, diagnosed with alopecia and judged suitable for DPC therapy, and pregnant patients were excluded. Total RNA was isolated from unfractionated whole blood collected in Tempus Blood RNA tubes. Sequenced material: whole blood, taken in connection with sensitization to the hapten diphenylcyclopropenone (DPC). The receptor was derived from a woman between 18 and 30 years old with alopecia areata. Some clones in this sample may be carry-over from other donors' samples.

The CDR3 in this case is CASSRNSGGTGEQYF. The DNA sequence reads TGTGCCAGCAGCAGAAATAGCGGGGGTACAGGCGAGCAGTACTTC. The chain couples TRBV7-3 to TRBJ2-7; 9 of the junction bases match TRBD2. From the cysteine up to the phenylalanine, the CDR3 has a length of 15 residues. Solely the CDR3 DNA is kept, with 45 bases framed from the first base. Ends trimmed: V by 5 bases, J by 6 bases; bases unmatched to a gene: 11. From the germline V gene, CDR1 is SGHTA and CDR2 is FQGTGA.